The clone carrying this TCR beta chain was detected ten times or more. The ends were cut back, 5 bases at V and 4 bases at J, with 15 bases in the middle. Germline CDR1 and CDR2: WNHNN and SYGVQD (reference sequence). The CDR3 is made up of 14 amino acids. Time point of the sample: after trial treatment. The sample's treatment: LDRT plus nivolumab, ipilimumab, low-dose cyclophosphamide and aspirin (RACIN trial). This record comes from a study of low-dose radiotherapy and immunotherapy resistance in tumors. TRAV- and TRBV-specific primers were used for first-strand cDNA, which covered alpha and beta chains. Amplification, which lasted roughly 22 PCR cycles, used a constant-region primer and V-primer adapter to amplify TCRs. TCRdb re-derived calls from the reads in MiXCR, one entry per CDR3 protein. The repertoire has 95,000 to 100,000 distinct CDR3 sequences, roughly 20% of them found once; the top ten carry about 4%.

Sequencing used PBMCs, obtained after low-dose radiotherapy plus immunotherapy. This rearrangement joins TRBV10-1 to TRBJ2-7, with D possibly being TRBD2 (6 bases). The receptor was isolated from a male donor with prostate cancer. DNA of the CDR3: TGCGCCAGCAGTCTTACGGGACTCCCTTACGAGCAGTACTTC. This translates into CASSLTGLPYEQYF.